A selection of T cell receptor beta chains follows, all from one sample in a study of T cell responses to AZD1222 COVID-19 vaccine. Clones were sequenced by immunoSEQ multiplex PCR, and TCRdb holds only the in-frame ones, with some missing. The table lists fewer than 90,000 clones, around nine tenths of them singletons. The specimen comprised peripheral blood, sampled on day 0 of AZD1222 vaccination. Source of these receptors: an adult in good health. Both conserved end residues are part of each CDR3. Each record gives: CDR3 protein, CDR3 DNA, clone size, D gene, J gene, V gene. The D gene is left open where the match is weak. A row's size may be missing; if present it is once, few, many or a size class.

CDR3: CASSFYSIQETQYF; DNA: TGTGCCAGCAGTTTTTACAGTATCCAAGAGACCCAGTACTTC; size: NA; D: NA; J: TRBJ2-5; V: TRBV28
CDR3: CASSLYGNPGFNTEAFF; DNA: TGTGCCAGCAGCTTATACGGGAATCCGGGCTTCAACACTGAAGCTTTCTTT; size: NA; D: NA; J: TRBJ1-1; V: TRBV7-8
CDR3: CASKNLGQGNEKLFF; DNA: TGCGCCAGCAAGAACCTAGGACAGGGTAATGAAAAACTGTTTTTT; size: NA; D: TRBD1; J: TRBJ1-4; V: TRBV5-1
CDR3: CASSLAVAGADTQYF; DNA: TGTGCCAGCAGCTTAGCGGTAGCGGGAGCAGATACGCAGTATTTT; size: once; D: TRBD2; J: TRBJ2-3; V: TRBV7-2
CDR3: CASRAPRQGNYEQYF; DNA: TGTGCCAGTAGGGCCCCCCGACAGGGGAACTACGAGCAGTACTTC; size: NA; D: TRBD1; J: TRBJ2-7; V: TRBV19
CDR3: CASSVEPPGRGDTQYF; DNA: TGTGCCAGCAGCGTCGAGCCCCCAGGGAGGGGAGATACGCAGTATTTT; size: NA; D: TRBD2; J: TRBJ2-3; V: TRBV9
CDR3: CASRSGQGAWGYTF; DNA: TGTGCCAGCAGGTCGGGACAGGGGGCTTGGGGCTACACCTTC; size: NA; D: TRBD1; J: TRBJ1-2; V: TRBV2
CDR3: CASRGSGYRTDTQYF; DNA: TGTGCCAGCAGGGGTAGCGGGTACCGCACAGATACGCAGTATTTT; size: NA; D: TRBD2; J: TRBJ2-3; V: TRBV11-2
CDR3: CASSGQGGSKLFF; DNA: TGTGCCAGCAGCGGGCAGGGTGGCTCAAAACTGTTTTTT; size: NA; D: NA; J: TRBJ1-4; V: TRBV9
CDR3: CASSSGRNSPLHF; DNA: TGTGCCAGCAGTTCCGGACGGAATTCACCCCTCCACTTT; size: NA; D: NA; J: TRBJ1-6; V: TRBV6-5
CDR3: CASSHGGPPQHF; DNA: TGTGCCAGCAGTCACGGGGGGCCGCCCCAGCATTTT; size: NA; D: NA; J: TRBJ1-5; V: TRBV2
CDR3: CASMTGNRDTQYF; DNA: TGCGCCAGCATGACAGGGAACAGAGATACGCAGTATTTT; size: NA; D: TRBD1; J: TRBJ2-3; V: TRBV10-2
CDR3: CASSQRTSGDEQFF; DNA: TGTGCCAGCAGCCAAAGGACTAGCGGGGATGAGCAGTTCTTC; size: NA; D: TRBD2; J: TRBJ2-1; V: TRBV11-3
CDR3: CASSLDSFTRVF; DNA: TGCGCCAGCAGCTTGGACTCTTTCACCCGAGTCTTC; size: NA; D: NA; J: TRBJ2-1; V: TRBV5-1
CDR3: CASSGGRSTGNTIYF; DNA: TGTGCCAGTTCTGGCGGACGGTCGACTGGAAACACCATATATTTT; size: NA; D: NA; J: TRBJ1-3; V: TRBV19
CDR3: CASSRGTIGSETQYF; DNA: TGTGCCAGCAGTCGCGGGACAATTGGGTCCGAGACCCAGTACTTC; size: NA; D: NA; J: TRBJ2-5; V: TRBV6-2/TRBV6-3
CDR3: CASQSEGAVYNSPLHF; DNA: TGCGCCAGCCAATCTGAGGGGGCTGTCTATAATTCACCCCTCCACTTT; size: NA; D: TRBD1; J: TRBJ1-6; V: TRBV5-1
CDR3: CASSLRDYPYEQYF; DNA: TGTGCCAGCAGCTTAAGGGACTACCCCTACGAGCAGTACTTC; size: NA; D: TRBD2; J: TRBJ2-7; V: TRBV7-9
CDR3: CASSLQGPKGTQYF; DNA: TGTGCCAGCAGTTTGCAGGGACCTAAGGGTACGCAGTATTTT; size: NA; D: NA; J: TRBJ2-3; V: TRBV28
CDR3: CASNPSQTRGLFF; DNA: TGTGCCAGCAACCCTTCCCAAACACGAGGTCTGTTCTTC; size: NA; D: NA; J: TRBJ2-1; V: TRBV28
CDR3: CASSEGTGNYGYTF; DNA: TGTGCCAGCAGCGAGGGGACGGGAAACTATGGCTACACCTTC; size: few; D: NA; J: TRBJ1-2; V: TRBV7-9
CDR3: CAWTPRAEYGYTF; DNA: TGTGCCTGGACTCCGAGGGCGGAGTATGGCTACACCTTC; size: NA; D: NA; J: TRBJ1-2; V: TRBV30
CDR3: CASSGETQYF; DNA: TGTGCCAGCAGTGGAGAGACCCAGTACTTC; size: NA; D: NA; J: TRBJ2-5; V: TRBV28
CDR3: CAAASRRPGELFF; DNA: TGTGCCGCGGCGTCTAGAAGGCCCGGGGAGCTGTTTTTT; size: NA; D: NA; J: TRBJ2-2; V: TRBV10-3
CDR3: CASSQVPLDEQYF; DNA: TGTGCCAGCAGCCAAGTGCCTCTCGACGAGCAGTACTTC; size: NA; D: NA; J: TRBJ2-7; V: TRBV3-1/TRBV3-2
CDR3: CASSPLREGEKLFF; DNA: TGTGCCAGCTCACCACTGAGGGAGGGTGAAAAACTGTTTTTT; size: NA; D: NA; J: TRBJ1-4; V: TRBV18
CDR3: CASSQYWEGYGYTF; DNA: TGCGCCAGCAGCCAATACTGGGAAGGCTATGGCTACACCTTC; size: NA; D: NA; J: TRBJ1-2; V: TRBV4-1
CDR3: CASGQLSGNTIYF; DNA: TGTGCCAGCGGACAGCTCTCTGGAAACACCATATATTTT; size: NA; D: NA; J: TRBJ1-3; V: TRBV6-5
CDR3: CASSPAFRDRGTDTQYF; DNA: TGTGCCAGCAGCCCCGCCTTCCGGGACCGAGGCACAGATACGCAGTATTTT; size: NA; D: NA; J: TRBJ2-3; V: TRBV7-9
CDR3: CASSIGAGGSNEQFF; DNA: TGTGCCAGCAGCATCGGAGCGGGAGGGTCCAATGAGCAGTTCTTC; size: NA; D: TRBD2; J: TRBJ2-1; V: TRBV7-3
CDR3: CASSPDRGNSPLHF; DNA: TGTGCCAGCAGTCCCGACAGGGGTAATTCACCCCTCCACTTT; size: NA; D: TRBD1; J: TRBJ1-6; V: TRBV27
CDR3: CASSSPGEGLYEQYF; DNA: TGTGCCAGCAGCTCCCCGGGGGAGGGCCTCTACGAGCAGTACTTC; size: NA; D: TRBD2; J: TRBJ2-7; V: TRBV5-4
CDR3: CASSSPPGTGGFSGNTIYF; DNA: TGTGCCAGCAGTTCTCCCCCCGGGACAGGGGGCTTCTCTGGAAACACCATATATTTT; size: NA; D: TRBD1; J: TRBJ1-3; V: TRBV2
CDR3: CASGLSSEQFF; DNA: TGTGCAAGCGGGCTTTCTTCTGAGCAGTTCTTC; size: NA; D: NA; J: TRBJ2-1; V: TRBV3-1/TRBV3-2
CDR3: CASSFEIRQTNQPQHF; DNA: TGTGCCAGCAGCTTCGAGATCAGACAAACCAATCAGCCCCAGCATTTT; size: NA; D: NA; J: TRBJ1-5; V: TRBV5-4
CDR3: CATSRQQDPQHF; DNA: TGTGCCACCAGCAGGCAACAGGATCCCCAGCATTTT; size: NA; D: NA; J: TRBJ1-5; V: TRBV15
CDR3: CASSLETNTEAFF; DNA: TGTGCCAGCAGCTTGGAAACGAACACTGAAGCTTTCTTT; size: NA; D: NA; J: TRBJ1-1; V: TRBV5-8
CDR3: CASSPADRLNSNQPQHF; DNA: TGTGCCAGCAGCCCGGCCGACAGACTGAATAGCAATCAGCCCCAGCATTTT; size: NA; D: NA; J: TRBJ1-5; V: TRBV28
CDR3: CASSSPSGEQYF; DNA: TGTGCCAGCAGTTCCCCTAGCGGCGAGCAGTACTTC; size: NA; D: TRBD2; J: TRBJ2-7; V: TRBV12-3/TRBV12-4
CDR3: CASSPSQDRAQETQYF; DNA: TGTGCCAGCTCACCAAGCCAGGACAGGGCCCAAGAGACCCAGTACTTC; size: NA; D: TRBD1; J: TRBJ2-5; V: TRBV18
CDR3: CASSWDGYYGYTF; DNA: TGTGCCAGCAGTTGGGACGGGTACTATGGCTACACCTTC; size: NA; D: NA; J: TRBJ1-2; V: TRBV27
CDR3: CASSSRGEGANQPQHF; DNA: TGTGCCAGCAGTTCCCGAGGGGAGGGGGCGAATCAGCCCCAGCATTTT; size: NA; D: TRBD1; J: TRBJ1-5; V: TRBV28
CDR3: CASSEGAARWRQFF; DNA: TGTGCCAGCAGTGAGGGAGCGGCGCGGTGGCGGCAGTTCTTC; size: NA; D: NA; J: TRBJ2-1; V: TRBV2
CDR3: CASSPPRQGGDEQFF; DNA: TGTGCCAGCAGTCCTCCCCGACAGGGCGGAGATGAGCAGTTCTTC; size: NA; D: TRBD1; J: TRBJ2-1; V: TRBV28
CDR3: CASSQEGSGRARNGYTF; DNA: TGCGCCAGCAGCCAAGAGGGGTCGGGAAGGGCCCGGAATGGCTACACCTTC; size: NA; D: NA; J: TRBJ1-2; V: TRBV4-1
CDR3: CASSVGLTTDTQYF; DNA: TGTGCCAGCAGTGTTGGGCTAACCACAGATACGCAGTATTTT; size: NA; D: NA; J: TRBJ2-3; V: TRBV2
CDR3: CASSPFAEQYF; DNA: TGTGCCAGCAGCCCCTTCGCCGAGCAGTACTTC; size: NA; D: NA; J: TRBJ2-7; V: TRBV7-8
CDR3: CASSYGAGQDQPQHF; DNA: TGTGCCAGCAGTTACGGGGCAGGGCAGGATCAGCCCCAGCATTTT; size: once; D: NA; J: TRBJ1-5; V: TRBV6-6
CDR3: CAISDPRGGTAGNTIYF; DNA: TGTGCCATCAGTGATCCCAGGGGAGGGACAGCGGGAAACACCATATATTTT; size: medium-sized; D: TRBD1; J: TRBJ1-3; V: TRBV10-3
CDR3: CATSDPLNTGELFF; DNA: TGTGCCACCAGTGATCCCCTGAACACCGGGGAGCTGTTTTTT; size: NA; D: NA; J: TRBJ2-2; V: TRBV24-1
CDR3: CASSLAWGINSPLHF; DNA: TGTGCCAGCAGCTTAGCATGGGGAATTAATTCACCCCTCCACTTT; size: NA; D: NA; J: TRBJ1-6; V: TRBV7-8
CDR3: CASSLDIAATGELFF; DNA: TGTGCCAGCAGCTTGGACATCGCGGCTACCGGGGAGCTGTTTTTT; size: few; D: NA; J: TRBJ2-2; V: TRBV5-5
CDR3: CASSLGSSRYNEQFF; DNA: TGCGCCAGCAGCTTGGGGAGTTCGCGCTACAATGAGCAGTTCTTC; size: NA; D: NA; J: TRBJ2-1; V: TRBV5-1